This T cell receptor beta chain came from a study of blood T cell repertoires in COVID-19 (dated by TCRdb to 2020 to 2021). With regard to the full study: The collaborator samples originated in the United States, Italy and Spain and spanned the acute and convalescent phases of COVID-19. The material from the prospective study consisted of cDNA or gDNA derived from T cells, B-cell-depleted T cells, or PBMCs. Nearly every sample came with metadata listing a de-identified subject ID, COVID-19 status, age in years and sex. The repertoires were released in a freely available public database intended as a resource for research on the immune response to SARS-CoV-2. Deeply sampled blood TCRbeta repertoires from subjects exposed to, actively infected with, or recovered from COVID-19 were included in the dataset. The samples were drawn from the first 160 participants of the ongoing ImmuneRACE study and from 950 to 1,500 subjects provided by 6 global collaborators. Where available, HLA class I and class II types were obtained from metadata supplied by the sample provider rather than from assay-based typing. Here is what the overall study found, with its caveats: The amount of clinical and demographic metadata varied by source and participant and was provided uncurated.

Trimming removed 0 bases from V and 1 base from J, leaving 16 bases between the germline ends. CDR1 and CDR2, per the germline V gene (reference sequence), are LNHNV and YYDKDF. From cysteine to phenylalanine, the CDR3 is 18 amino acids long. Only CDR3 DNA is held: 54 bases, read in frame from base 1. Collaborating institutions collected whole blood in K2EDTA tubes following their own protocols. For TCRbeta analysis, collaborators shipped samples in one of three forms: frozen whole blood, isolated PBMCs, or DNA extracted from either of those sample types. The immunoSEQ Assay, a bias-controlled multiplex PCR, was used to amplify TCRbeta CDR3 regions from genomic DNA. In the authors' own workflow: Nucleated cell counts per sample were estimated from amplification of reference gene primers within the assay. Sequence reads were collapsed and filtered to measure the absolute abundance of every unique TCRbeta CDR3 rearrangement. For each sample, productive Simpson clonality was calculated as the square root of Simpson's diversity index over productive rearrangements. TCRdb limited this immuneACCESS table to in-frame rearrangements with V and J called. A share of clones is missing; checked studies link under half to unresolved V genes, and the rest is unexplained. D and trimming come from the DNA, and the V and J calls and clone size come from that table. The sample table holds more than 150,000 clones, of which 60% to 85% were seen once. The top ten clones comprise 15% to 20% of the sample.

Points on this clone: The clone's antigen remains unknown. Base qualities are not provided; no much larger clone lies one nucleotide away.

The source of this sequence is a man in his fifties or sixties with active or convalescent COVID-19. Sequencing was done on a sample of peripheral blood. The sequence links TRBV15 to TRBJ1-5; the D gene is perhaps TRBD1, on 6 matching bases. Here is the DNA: TGTGCCACCAGCAGAGAGGGGGCAGTAGTGAGGAGCAATCAGCCCCAGCATTTT. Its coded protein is CATSREGAVVRSNQPQHF. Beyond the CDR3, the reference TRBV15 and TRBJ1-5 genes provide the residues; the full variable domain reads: DAMVIQNPRYQVTQFGKPVTLSCSQTLNHNVMYWYQQKSSQAPKLLFHYYDKDFNNEADTPDNFQSRRPNTSFCFLDIRSPGLGDTAMYLCATSREGAVVRSNQPQHFGDGTRLSIL.